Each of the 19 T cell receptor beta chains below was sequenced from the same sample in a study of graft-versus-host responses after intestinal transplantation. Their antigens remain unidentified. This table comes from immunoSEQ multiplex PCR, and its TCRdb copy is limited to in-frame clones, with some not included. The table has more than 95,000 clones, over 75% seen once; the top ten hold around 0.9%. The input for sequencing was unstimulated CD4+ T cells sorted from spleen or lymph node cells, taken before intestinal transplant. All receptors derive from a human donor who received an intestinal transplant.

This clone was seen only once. The CDR3 DNA reads TGCGCCAGCAGCTTTACCGGGACAGGGGGCCACGAGCAGTACTTC. This codes for CASSFTGTGGHEQYF. The rearrangement links TRBV5-1 to TRBJ2-7, with 12 bases aligning to TRBD1. Germline V gene lookup returns CDR1 SGHRS and CDR2 YFSETQ. The V gene end was trimmed by 2 bases and the J gene end by 5 bases; junction bases not matched to a gene: 5. The CDR3 loop spans 15 amino acids.

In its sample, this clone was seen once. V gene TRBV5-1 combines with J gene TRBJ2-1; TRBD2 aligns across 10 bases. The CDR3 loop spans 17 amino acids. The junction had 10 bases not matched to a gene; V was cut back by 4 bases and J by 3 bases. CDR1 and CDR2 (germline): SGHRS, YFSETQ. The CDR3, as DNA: TGCGCCAGCAGCAGCTTGGAGGGACTAGCGATCTACAATGAGCAGTTCTTC. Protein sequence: CASSSLEGLAIYNEQFF.

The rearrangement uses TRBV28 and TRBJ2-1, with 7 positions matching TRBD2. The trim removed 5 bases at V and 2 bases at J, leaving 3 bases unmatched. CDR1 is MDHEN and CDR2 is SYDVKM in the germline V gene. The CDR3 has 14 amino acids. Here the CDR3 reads CASSPTSAYNEQFF. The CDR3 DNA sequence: TGTGCCAGCAGTCCCACTAGCGCCTACAATGAGCAGTTCTTC.

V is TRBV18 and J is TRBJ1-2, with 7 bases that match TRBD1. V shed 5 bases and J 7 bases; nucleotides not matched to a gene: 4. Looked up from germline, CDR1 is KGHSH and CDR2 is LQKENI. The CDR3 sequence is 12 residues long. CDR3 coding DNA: TGTGCCAGCTCAGAGACAGGGACTGGCTACACCTTC. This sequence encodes CASSETGTGYTF.

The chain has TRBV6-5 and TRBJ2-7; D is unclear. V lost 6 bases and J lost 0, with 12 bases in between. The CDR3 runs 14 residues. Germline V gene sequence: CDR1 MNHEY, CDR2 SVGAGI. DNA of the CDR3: TGTGCCAGCAGCGAGCAGCAGACCTCCTACGAGCAGTACTTC. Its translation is CASSEQQTSYEQYF.

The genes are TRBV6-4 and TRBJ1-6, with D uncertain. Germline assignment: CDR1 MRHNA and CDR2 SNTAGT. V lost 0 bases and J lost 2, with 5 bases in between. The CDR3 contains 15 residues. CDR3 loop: CASSDSEPYNSPLHF. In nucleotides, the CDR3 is TGTGCCAGCAGTGACTCGGAGCCCTATAATTCACCCCTCCACTTT.

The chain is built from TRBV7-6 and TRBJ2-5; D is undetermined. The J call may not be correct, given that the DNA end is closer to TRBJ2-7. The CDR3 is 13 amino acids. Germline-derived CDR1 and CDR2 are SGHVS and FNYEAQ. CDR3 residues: CASSWGGTYEQYF. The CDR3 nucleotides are TGTGCCAGCAGCTGGGGTGGGACCTACGAGCAGTACTTC.

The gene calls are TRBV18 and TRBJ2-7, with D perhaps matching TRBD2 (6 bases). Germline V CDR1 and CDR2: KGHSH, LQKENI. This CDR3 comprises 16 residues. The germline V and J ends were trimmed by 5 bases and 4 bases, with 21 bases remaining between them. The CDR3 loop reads CASSSAGSPAQYEQYF. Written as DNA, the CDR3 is TGTGCCAGCTCATCGGCCGGGAGCCCGGCCCAATACGAGCAGTACTTC.

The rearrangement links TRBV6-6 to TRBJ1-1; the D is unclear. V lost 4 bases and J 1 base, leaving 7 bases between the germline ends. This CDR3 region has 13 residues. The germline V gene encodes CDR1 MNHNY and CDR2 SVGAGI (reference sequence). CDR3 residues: CASSFPGNTEAFF. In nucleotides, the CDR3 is TGTGCCAGCAGTTTCCCAGGGAACACTGAAGCTTTCTTT.

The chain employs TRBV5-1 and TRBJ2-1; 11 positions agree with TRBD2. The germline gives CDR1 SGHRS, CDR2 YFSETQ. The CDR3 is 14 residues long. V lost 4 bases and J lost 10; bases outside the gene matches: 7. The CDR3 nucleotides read TGCGCCAGCAGCGTGGGACTAGCGGTGAACGAGCAGTTCTTC. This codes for CASSVGLAVNEQFF.

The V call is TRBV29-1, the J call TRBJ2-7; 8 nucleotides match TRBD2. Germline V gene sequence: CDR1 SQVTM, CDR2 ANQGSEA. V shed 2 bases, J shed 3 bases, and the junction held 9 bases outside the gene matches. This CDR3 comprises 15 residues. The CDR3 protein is CSVEYGLAGGYEQYF. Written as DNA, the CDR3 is TGCAGCGTTGAATACGGGCTAGCGGGCGGCTACGAGCAGTACTTC.

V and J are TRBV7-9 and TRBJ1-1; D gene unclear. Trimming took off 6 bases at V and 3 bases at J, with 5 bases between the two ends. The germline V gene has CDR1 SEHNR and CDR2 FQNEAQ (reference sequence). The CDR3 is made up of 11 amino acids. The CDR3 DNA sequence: TGTGCCAGCAGAACAGACACTGAAGCTTTCTTT. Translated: CASRTDTEAFF.

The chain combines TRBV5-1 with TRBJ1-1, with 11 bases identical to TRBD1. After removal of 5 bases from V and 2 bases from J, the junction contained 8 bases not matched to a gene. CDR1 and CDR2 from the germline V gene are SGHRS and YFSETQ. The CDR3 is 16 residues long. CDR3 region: CASRSSGTGGNTEAFF. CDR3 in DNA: TGCGCCAGCAGGTCATCCGGGACAGGGGGTAACACTGAAGCTTTCTTT.

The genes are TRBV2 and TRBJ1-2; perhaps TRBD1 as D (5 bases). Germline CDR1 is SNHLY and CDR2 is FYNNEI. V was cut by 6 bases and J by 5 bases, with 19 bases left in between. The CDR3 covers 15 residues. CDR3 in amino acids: CASRITGSAFYGYTF. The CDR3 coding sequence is TGTGCCAGCAGGATCACAGGCTCCGCTTTTTATGGCTACACCTTC.

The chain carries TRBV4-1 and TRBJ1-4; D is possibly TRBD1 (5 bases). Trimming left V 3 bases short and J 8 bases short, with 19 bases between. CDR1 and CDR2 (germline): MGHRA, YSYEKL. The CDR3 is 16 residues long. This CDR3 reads CASSQNVGQGNEKLFF. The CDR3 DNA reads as TGCGCCAGCAGCCAGAACGTCGGGCAGGGTAACGAAAAACTGTTTTTT.

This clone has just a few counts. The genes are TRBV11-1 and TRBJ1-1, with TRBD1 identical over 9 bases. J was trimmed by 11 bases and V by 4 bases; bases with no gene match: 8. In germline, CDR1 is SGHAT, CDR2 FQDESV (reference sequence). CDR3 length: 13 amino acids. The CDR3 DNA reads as TGTGCCAGCAGCTACCGGGACAGGGAAAGGGCTTTCTTT. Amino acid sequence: CASSYRDRERAFF. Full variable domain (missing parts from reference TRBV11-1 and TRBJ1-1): EAEVAQSPRYKITEKSQAVAFWCDPISGHATLYWYRQILGQGPELLVQFQDESVVDDSQLPKDRFSAERLKGVDSTLKIQPAELGDSAMYLCASSYRDRERAFFGQGTRLTVV.

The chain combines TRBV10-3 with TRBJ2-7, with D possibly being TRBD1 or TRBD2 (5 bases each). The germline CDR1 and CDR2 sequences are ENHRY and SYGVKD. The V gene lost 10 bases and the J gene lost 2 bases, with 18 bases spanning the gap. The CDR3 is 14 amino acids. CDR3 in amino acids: CASGPQGVTYEQYF. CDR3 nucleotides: TGTGCCAGTGGGCCTCAGGGAGTAACCTACGAGCAGTACTTC.

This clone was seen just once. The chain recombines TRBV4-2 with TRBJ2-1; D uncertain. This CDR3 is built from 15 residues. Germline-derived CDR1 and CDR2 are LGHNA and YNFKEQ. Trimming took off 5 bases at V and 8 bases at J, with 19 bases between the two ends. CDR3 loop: CASSKKWERWDEQFF. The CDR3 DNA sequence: TGTGCCAGCAGCAAGAAGTGGGAACGATGGGATGAGCAGTTCTTC.

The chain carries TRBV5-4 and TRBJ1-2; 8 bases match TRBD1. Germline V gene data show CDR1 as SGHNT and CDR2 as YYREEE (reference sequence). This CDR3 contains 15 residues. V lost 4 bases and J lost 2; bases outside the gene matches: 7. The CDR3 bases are TGTGCCAGCAGCCCCGGTGGACAGGGAAACTATGGCTACACCTTC. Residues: CASSPGGQGNYGYTF. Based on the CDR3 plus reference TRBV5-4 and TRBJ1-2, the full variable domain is ETGVTQSPTHLIKTRGQQVTLRCSSQSGHNTVSWYQQALGQGPQFIFQYYREEENGRGNFPPRFSGLQFPNYSSELNVNALELDDSALYLCASSPGGQGNYGYTFGSGTRLTVV.